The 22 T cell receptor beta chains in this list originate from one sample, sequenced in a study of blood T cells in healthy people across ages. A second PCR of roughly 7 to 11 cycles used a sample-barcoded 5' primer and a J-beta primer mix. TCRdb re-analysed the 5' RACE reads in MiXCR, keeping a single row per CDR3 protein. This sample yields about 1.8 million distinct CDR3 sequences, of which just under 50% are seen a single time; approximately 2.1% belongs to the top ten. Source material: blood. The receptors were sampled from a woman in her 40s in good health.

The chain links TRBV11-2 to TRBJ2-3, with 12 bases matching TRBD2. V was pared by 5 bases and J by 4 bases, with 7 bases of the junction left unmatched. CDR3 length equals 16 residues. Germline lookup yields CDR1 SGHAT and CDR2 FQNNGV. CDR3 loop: CASSQLAGGAPDTQYF. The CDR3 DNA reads TGTGCCAGCAGCCAACTAGCGGGGGGCGCCCCAGATACGCAGTATTTT.

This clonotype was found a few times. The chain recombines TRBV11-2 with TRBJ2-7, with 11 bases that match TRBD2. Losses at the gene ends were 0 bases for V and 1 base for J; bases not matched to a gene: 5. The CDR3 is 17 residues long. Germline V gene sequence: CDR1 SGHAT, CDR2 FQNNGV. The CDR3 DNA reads TGTGCCAGCAGCTTAGAGGGGACTAGCGGCTTTTCCTACGAGCAGTACTTC. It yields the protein CASSLEGTSGFSYEQYF.

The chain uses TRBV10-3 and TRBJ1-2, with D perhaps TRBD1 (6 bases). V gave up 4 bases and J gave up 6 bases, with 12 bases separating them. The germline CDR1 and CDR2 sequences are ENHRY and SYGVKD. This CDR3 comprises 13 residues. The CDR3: CAISGQENDGYTF. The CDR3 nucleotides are TGTGCCATCAGTGGACAGGAGAACGATGGCTACACCTTC.

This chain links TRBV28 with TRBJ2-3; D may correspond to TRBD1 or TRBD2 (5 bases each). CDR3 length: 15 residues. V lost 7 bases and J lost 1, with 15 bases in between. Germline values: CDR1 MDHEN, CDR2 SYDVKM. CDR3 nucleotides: TGTGCCAGCACGGAGAGGGGAATCGGCACAGATACGCAGTATTTT. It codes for CASTERGIGTDTQYF. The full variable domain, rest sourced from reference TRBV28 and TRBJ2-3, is DVKVTQSSRYLVKRTGEKVFLECVQDMDHENMFWYRQDPGLGLRLIYFSYDVKMKEKGDIPEGYSVSREKKERFSLILESASTNQTSMYLCASTERGIGTDTQYFGPGTRLTVL.

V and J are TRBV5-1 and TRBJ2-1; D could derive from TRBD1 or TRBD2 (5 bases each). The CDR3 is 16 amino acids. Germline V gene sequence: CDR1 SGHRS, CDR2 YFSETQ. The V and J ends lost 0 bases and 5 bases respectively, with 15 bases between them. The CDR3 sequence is CASSLGGGLGNNEQFF. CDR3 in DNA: TGCGCCAGCAGCTTGGGGGGCGGGCTAGGAAACAATGAGCAGTTCTTC.

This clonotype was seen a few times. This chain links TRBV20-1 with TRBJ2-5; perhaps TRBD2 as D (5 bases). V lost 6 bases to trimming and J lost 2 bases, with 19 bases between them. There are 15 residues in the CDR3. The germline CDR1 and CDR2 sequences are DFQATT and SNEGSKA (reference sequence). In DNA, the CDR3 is TGCAGTGCCTTGAAGTGGTCGGGGAGACAAGAGACCCAGTACTTC. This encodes CSALKWSGRQETQYF.

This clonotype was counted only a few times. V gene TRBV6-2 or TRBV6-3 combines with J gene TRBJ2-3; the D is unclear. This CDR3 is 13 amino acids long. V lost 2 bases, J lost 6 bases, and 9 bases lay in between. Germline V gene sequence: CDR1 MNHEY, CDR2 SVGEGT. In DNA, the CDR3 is TGTGCCAGCAGTTACCCGGTTAGGGATACGCAGTATTTT. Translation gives CASSYPVRDTQYF.

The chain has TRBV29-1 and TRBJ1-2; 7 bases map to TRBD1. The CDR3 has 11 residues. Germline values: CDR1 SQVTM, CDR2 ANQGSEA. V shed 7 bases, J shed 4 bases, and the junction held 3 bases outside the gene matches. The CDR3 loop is CSGDSIYGYTF. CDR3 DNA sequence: TGCAGCGGGGACAGTATCTATGGCTACACCTTC.

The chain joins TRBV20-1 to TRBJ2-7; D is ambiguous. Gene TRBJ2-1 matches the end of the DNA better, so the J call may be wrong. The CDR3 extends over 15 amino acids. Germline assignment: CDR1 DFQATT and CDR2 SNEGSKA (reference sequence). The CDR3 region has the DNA TGCAGTGCTAGAGAGCTTCACAGATCCTACAATGAGCAGTTCTTC. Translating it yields CSARELHRSYNEQFF.

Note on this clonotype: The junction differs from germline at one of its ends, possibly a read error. CDR3 amino acids: CSIEAQGGGYTF. CDR3 nucleotides: TGCAGCATTGAAGCGCAGGGGGGCGGCTACACCTTC. The J gene is TRBJ1-2, the V gene TRBV29-1, with 7 bases lining up with TRBD1. Germline-derived CDR1 and CDR2 are SQVTM and ANQGSEA. The CDR3 consists of 12 residues.

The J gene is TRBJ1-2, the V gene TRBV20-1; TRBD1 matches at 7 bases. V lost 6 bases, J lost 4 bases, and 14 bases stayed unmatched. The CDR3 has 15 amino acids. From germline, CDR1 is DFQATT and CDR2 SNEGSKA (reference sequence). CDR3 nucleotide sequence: TGCAGTGCCGCTCTGCAAGGGGGCGCCCCCTATGGCTACACCTTC. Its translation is CSAALQGGAPYGYTF.

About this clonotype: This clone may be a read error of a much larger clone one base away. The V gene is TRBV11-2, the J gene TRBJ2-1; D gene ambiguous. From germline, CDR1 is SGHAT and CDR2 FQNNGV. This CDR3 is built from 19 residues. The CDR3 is CASSLVRVALLSSYNERFF. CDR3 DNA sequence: TGTGCCAGCAGCTTAGTTCGGGTGGCGCTCTTAAGCTCCTACAATGAGCGGTTCTTC.

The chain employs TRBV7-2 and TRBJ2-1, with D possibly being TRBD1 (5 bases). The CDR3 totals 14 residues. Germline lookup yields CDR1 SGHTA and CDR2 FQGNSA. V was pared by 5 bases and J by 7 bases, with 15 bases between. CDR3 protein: CASSPSKGRNEQFF. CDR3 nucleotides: TGTGCCAGCAGCCCTAGTAAGGGGCGGAATGAGCAGTTCTTC.

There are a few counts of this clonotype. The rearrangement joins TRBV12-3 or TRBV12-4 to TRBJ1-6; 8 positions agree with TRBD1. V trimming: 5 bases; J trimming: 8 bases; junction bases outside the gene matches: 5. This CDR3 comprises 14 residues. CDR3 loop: CASSPGTGDSPLHF. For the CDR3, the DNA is TGTGCCAGCAGTCCCGGGACAGGTGATTCACCCCTCCACTTT.

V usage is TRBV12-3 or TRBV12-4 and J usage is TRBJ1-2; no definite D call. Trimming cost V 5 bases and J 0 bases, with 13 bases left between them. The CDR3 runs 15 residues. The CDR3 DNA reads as TGTGCCAGCAGTCCACTCGACGGGACTAACTATGGCTACACCTTC. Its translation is CASSPLDGTNYGYTF.

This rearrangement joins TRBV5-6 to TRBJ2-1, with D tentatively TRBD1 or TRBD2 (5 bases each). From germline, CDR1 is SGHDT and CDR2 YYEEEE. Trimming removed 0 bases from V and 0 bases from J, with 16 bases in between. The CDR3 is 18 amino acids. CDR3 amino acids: CASSLVGTALSSYNEQFF. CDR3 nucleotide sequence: TGTGCCAGCAGCTTGGTTGGGACCGCCCTGAGCTCCTACAATGAGCAGTTCTTC.

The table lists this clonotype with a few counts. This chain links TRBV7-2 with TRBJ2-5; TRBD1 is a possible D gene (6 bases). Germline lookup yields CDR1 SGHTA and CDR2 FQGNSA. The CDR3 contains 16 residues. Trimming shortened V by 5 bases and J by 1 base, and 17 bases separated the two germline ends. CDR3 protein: CASSPPRRGGQETQYF. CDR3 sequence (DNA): TGTGCCAGCAGCCCGCCCAGGAGAGGGGGCCAAGAGACCCAGTACTTC. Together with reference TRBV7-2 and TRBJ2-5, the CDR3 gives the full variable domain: GAGVSQSPSNKVTEKGKDVELRCDPISGHTALYWYRQSLGQGLEFLIYFQGNSAPDKSGLPSDRFSAERTGGSVSTLTIQRTQQEDSAVYLCASSPPRRGGQETQYFGPGTRLLVL.

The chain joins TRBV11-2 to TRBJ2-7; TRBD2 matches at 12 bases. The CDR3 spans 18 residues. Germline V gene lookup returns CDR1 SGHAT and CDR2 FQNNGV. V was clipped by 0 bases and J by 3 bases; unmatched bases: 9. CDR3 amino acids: CASSLDGGLAGWIYEQYF. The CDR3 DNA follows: TGTGCCAGCAGCTTAGATGGAGGACTAGCGGGGTGGATCTACGAGCAGTACTTC.

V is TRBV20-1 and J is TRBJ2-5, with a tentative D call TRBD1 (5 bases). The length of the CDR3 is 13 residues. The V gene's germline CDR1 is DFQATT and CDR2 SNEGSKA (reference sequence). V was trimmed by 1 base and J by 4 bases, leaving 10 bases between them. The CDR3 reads CSARGKGVETQYF. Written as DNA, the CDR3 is TGCAGTGCTAGAGGAAAAGGGGTAGAGACCCAGTACTTC.

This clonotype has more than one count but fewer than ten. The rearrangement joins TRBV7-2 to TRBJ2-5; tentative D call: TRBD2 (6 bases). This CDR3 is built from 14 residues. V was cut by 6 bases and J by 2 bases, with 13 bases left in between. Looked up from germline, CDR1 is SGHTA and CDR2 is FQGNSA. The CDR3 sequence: CASRPGVLQETQYF. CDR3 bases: TGTGCCAGCAGGCCGGGGGTTTTACAAGAGACCCAGTACTTC.

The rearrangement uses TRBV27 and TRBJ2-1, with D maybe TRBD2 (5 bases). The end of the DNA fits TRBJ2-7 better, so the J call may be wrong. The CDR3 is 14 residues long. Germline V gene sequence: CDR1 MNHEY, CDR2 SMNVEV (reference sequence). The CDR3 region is CASSKRGSYNEQYF. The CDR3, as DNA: TGTGCCAGCAGCAAACGCGGGTCCTACAATGAGCAGTACTTC.

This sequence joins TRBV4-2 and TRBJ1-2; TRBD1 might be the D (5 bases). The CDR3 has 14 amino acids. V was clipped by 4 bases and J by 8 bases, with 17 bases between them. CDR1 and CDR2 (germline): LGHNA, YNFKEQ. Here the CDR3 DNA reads TGTGCCAGCAGCCCCGATTCAAACAGGCGCGGCTACACCTTC. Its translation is CASSPDSNRRGYTF.